A selection of T cell receptor beta chains follows, all from one sample in a study of a mutant IDH1 vaccine in newly diagnosed glioma. The table came from immunoSEQ multiplex PCR; TCRdb's copy has only in-frame clones and leaves some out. The data show tens of thousands of clones, 82% seen once. The sample was PBMCs, taken from a glioma patient treated with radiotherapy, temozolomide or both. These receptors all come from a man aged 25-40 years with glioma. CDR3s include the opening cysteine and the closing phenylalanine or tryptophan. The D gene is left open where the match is weak. Size values are once, few and many counts, or a class for expanded clones, and some rows have none.

size: few; J: TRBJ2-7; D: .; V: TRBV4-1; DNA: TGCGCCAGCAGCCAATCGGAAAGCTCCTACGAGCAGTACTTC; CDR3: CASSQSESSYEQYF
size: .; J: TRBJ2-7; D: TRBD1; V: TRBV27; DNA: TGTGCCAGCAGTAGCCTCGGGACAGGGCAATACGAGCAGTACTTC; CDR3: CASSSLGTGQYEQYF
size: .; J: TRBJ1-2; D: TRBD1; V: TRBV27; DNA: TGTGCCAGCAGCTTCCGACAGGGGGCTAACTATGGCTACACCTTC; CDR3: CASSFRQGANYGYTF
size: .; J: TRBJ1-2; D: .; V: TRBV4-3; DNA: TGCGCCAGCAGCCCACAGGTGGCGGGGTACTATGGCTACACCTTC; CDR3: CASSPQVAGYYGYTF
size: .; J: TRBJ1-2; D: .; V: TRBV11-2; DNA: TGTGCCAGCAGCTTAGTGCAAGAATATGGCTACACCTTC; CDR3: CASSLVQEYGYTF
size: .; J: TRBJ1-5; D: TRBD1; V: TRBV7-9; DNA: TGTGCCAGCACCGACGACAGGGGAGCCCCTCAGCCCCAGCATTTT; CDR3: CASTDDRGAPQPQHF
size: .; J: TRBJ2-7; D: .; V: TRBV6-5; DNA: TGTGCCAGCTCTAGCAGAAATTACGAGCAGTACTTC; CDR3: CASSSRNYEQYF
size: .; J: TRBJ2-3; D: .; V: TRBV27; DNA: TGTGCCAGCAGTTTACCCTCTAGCACAGATACGCAGTATTTT; CDR3: CASSLPSSTDTQYF
size: .; J: TRBJ2-5; D: TRBD1; V: TRBV6-5; DNA: TGTGCCAGCAGTCGCGTGACAGGGGAGAGGGAGACCCAGTACTTC; CDR3: CASSRVTGERETQYF
size: once; J: TRBJ2-5; D: .; V: TRBV27; DNA: TGTGCCAGCAGTCTGACTAGTAACCAAGAGACCCAGTACTTC; CDR3: CASSLTSNQETQYF
size: .; J: TRBJ2-7; D: TRBD1; V: TRBV13; DNA: TGTGCCAGCAGCCCCCGGGACAGGCTCTCCTACGAGCAGTACTTC; CDR3: CASSPRDRLSYEQYF
size: .; J: TRBJ1-1; D: .; V: TRBV7-8; DNA: TGTGCCAGCAGCTTAGTCAGAGGGACTGAAGCTTTCTTT; CDR3: CASSLVRGTEAFF
size: .; J: TRBJ1-2; D: .; V: TRBV5-1; DNA: TGCGCCAGCAGCTTGGATCAGGGCCAGGGTGGCTACACCTTC; CDR3: CASSLDQGQGGYTF
size: .; J: TRBJ1-2; D: TRBD1; V: TRBV30; DNA: TGTGCCTGGAGTGCCGGACAGGGGGCCGGCTATGGCTACACCTTC; CDR3: CAWSAGQGAGYGYTF
size: once; J: TRBJ1-2; D: TRBD1; V: TRBV5-4; DNA: TGTGCCAGCAGGGAGGACAGGGGGTCGTATGGCTACACCTTC; CDR3: CASREDRGSYGYTF
size: .; J: TRBJ2-2; D: TRBD2; V: TRBV4-1; DNA: TGCGCCAGCAGACGAGGACTAGCGGGAGCGGGTACCGGGGAGCTGTTTTTT; CDR3: CASRRGLAGAGTGELFF
size: .; J: TRBJ1-1; D: .; V: TRBV5-6; DNA: TGTGCCAGCAGTCGCCGGAGGAGCACTGAAGCTTTCTTT; CDR3: CASSRRRSTEAFF
size: .; J: TRBJ1-6; D: TRBD1; V: TRBV30; DNA: TGTGCCTGGAGCCGGACAGGGATAGGTTCACCCCTCCACTTT; CDR3: CAWSRTGIGSPLHF
size: .; J: TRBJ1-3; D: .; V: TRBV30; DNA: TGTGCCTTGGGGGCTGGAAACACCATATATTTT; CDR3: CALGAGNTIYF
size: .; J: TRBJ2-1; D: TRBD2; V: TRBV29-1; DNA: TGCAGCGTGATCCCGAGGATCAGCGGGAGGGCCGTAAATGAGCAGTTCTTC; CDR3: CSVIPRISGRAVNEQFF
size: .; J: TRBJ1-1; D: .; V: TRBV5-1; DNA: TGCGCCAGCAGCTCGGGCAGAATTTACATGAACACTGAAGCTTTCTTT; CDR3: CASSSGRIYMNTEAFF
size: .; J: TRBJ2-7; D: TRBD1; V: TRBV7-9; DNA: TGTGCCAGCAGCTTCTTGGCGGGACAGGGCGATAAGCAGTACTTC; CDR3: CASSFLAGQGDKQYF
size: .; J: TRBJ1-2; D: .; V: TRBV4-1; DNA: TGCGCCAGCAGCCAAGATCCAGGCGACCTCGGCTACACCTTC; CDR3: CASSQDPGDLGYTF
size: once; J: TRBJ1-5; D: TRBD1; V: TRBV19; DNA: TGTGCCAGTAGTATGTTGGGGGACAGGGGTCAGCCCCAGCATTTT; CDR3: CASSMLGDRGQPQHF
size: .; J: TRBJ1-3; D: .; V: TRBV9; DNA: TGTGCCAGCAGCGTAGATGCCAGGAGCTCTGGAAACACCATATATTTT; CDR3: CASSVDARSSGNTIYF